Listed below are T cell receptor beta chains from one sample, sequenced in a study of T cell responses to AZD1222 COVID-19 vaccine. Sequenced by immunoSEQ multiplex PCR; TCRdb stores in-frame clones only, minus some. This table has some 140,000 clones, 80% to 95% appearing once. The sequencing here drew on peripheral blood, taken on day 0 of AZD1222 vaccination. Every receptor here comes from an adult in good health. Both conserved end residues are part of each CDR3. Fields, in order: CDR3 DNA, CDR3 protein, clone size, D gene, J gene, V gene. D genes are given only for firm matches. Clone size is given for some rows only: seen once, a few or many times, or a class if the clone is expanded.

CDR3nt: TGTGCCAGCAGTGTGGGGCGAGAGGTTAAAAAACTGTTTTTT
CDR3aa: CASSVGREVKKLFF
abundance: .
d_gene: .
j_gene: TRBJ1-4
v_gene: TRBV2

CDR3nt: TGTGCCAGCTCGCCAGGCCGGACGGTGAACACTGAAGCTTTCTTT
CDR3aa: CASSPGRTVNTEAFF
abundance: .
d_gene: .
j_gene: TRBJ1-1
v_gene: TRBV6-5

CDR3nt: TGTGCCAGCAGCCCAAAATTAGCTTACTCTGGAAACACCATATATTTT
CDR3aa: CASSPKLAYSGNTIYF
abundance: .
d_gene: .
j_gene: TRBJ1-3
v_gene: TRBV7-7

CDR3nt: TGCGCCAGCAGCCAAGGATCTAGCTACGTCAACGAGCAGTACTTC
CDR3aa: CASSQGSSYVNEQYF
abundance: .
d_gene: .
j_gene: TRBJ2-7
v_gene: TRBV4-3

CDR3nt: TGTGCCAGTAGTATAATACTAGCGCTCTACAATGAGCAGTTCTTC
CDR3aa: CASSIILALYNEQFF
abundance: .
d_gene: TRBD2
j_gene: TRBJ2-1
v_gene: TRBV19

CDR3nt: TGCGCCAGCGCTCCCCCAGGGACTGGAAACACCATATATTTT
CDR3aa: CASAPPGTGNTIYF
abundance: .
d_gene: .
j_gene: TRBJ1-3
v_gene: TRBV5-1

CDR3nt: TGCGCCAGCAGCCAAGAGGTAGGAGATTCCTACGAGCAGTACTTC
CDR3aa: CASSQEVGDSYEQYF
abundance: .
d_gene: .
j_gene: TRBJ2-7
v_gene: TRBV4-1

CDR3nt: TGTGCCAGCAGCTCGGGCCCGGGACTAGCGGTAGATACGCAGTATTTT
CDR3aa: CASSSGPGLAVDTQYF
abundance: .
d_gene: TRBD2
j_gene: TRBJ2-3
v_gene: TRBV5-4

CDR3nt: TGTGCCAGCAGTCTAGCAGACAGGGGTTACACCGGGGAGCTGTTTTTT
CDR3aa: CASSLADRGYTGELFF
abundance: once
d_gene: TRBD1
j_gene: TRBJ2-2
v_gene: TRBV28

CDR3nt: TGTGCCACCAGCGGCACTAGCGATTTCCAAGAGACCCAGTACTTC
CDR3aa: CATSGTSDFQETQYF
abundance: once
d_gene: TRBD2
j_gene: TRBJ2-5
v_gene: TRBV6-6

CDR3nt: TGTGCCAGCAGCCCAGGGGTGGAGACCCAGTACTTC
CDR3aa: CASSPGVETQYF
abundance: .
d_gene: .
j_gene: TRBJ2-5
v_gene: TRBV3-1/TRBV3-2

CDR3nt: TGTGCCAGCAGCGCGGACAGGGCGTACACCGGGGAGCTGTTTTTT
CDR3aa: CASSADRAYTGELFF
abundance: .
d_gene: TRBD1
j_gene: TRBJ2-2
v_gene: TRBV5-5